The clone carrying this T cell receptor beta chain was recorded a few times. The antigen remains unidentified. The data belong to a study of cytomegalovirus exposure and HLA in healthy donors. Regarding the study as a whole: The study dropped some indistinguishable V segments, TRBV6-2 and TRBV6-3 among them. The study assumed roughly uniform donor sequencing depth for presence/absence analyses.

A multiplex PCR was run with 60 Vbeta primers and 13 Jbeta primers. Assay used: immunoSEQ multiplex PCR; TCRdb lists only in-frame clones, some missing. The sample records around 200,000 clones, just over 75% being singletons. The length of the CDR3 is 11 residues. The V and J ends lost 5 bases and 6 bases respectively, with 7 bases between them. Germline CDR1 PRHDT, CDR2 FYEKMQ (reference sequence). The TCR comes from a woman aged 60-75 years in good health and CMV-seropositive. The sample comprised PBMCs. This chain connects TRBV13 to TRBJ1-1; D is ambiguous. For the CDR3, the DNA is TGTGCCAGCAGCCGGGAGTCTGAAGCTTTCTTT. It specifies CASSRESEAFF.